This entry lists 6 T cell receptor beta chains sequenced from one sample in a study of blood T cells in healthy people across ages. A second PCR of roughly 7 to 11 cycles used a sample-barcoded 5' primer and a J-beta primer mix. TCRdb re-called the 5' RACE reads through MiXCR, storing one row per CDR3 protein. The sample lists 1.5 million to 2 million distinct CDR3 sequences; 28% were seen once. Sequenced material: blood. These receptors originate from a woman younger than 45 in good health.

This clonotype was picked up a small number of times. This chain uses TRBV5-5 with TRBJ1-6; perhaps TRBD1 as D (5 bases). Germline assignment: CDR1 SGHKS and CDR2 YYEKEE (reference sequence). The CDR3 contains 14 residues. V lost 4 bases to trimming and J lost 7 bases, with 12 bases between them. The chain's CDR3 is CASSPDRWNSPLHF. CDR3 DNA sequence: TGTGCCAGCAGCCCCGACAGATGGAATTCACCCCTCCACTTT.

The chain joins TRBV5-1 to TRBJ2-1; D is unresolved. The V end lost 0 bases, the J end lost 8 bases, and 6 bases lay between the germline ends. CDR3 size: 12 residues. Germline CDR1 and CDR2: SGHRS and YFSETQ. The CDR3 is CASSLGQHEQFF. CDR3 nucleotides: TGCGCCAGCAGCTTGGGCCAGCATGAGCAGTTCTTC.

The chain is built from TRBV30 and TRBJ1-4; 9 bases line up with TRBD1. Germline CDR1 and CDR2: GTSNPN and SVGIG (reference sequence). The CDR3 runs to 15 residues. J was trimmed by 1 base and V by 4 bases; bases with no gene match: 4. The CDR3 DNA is TGTGCCTGGAACGGACAGGGGAGAACTAATGAAAAACTGTTTTTT. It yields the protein CAWNGQGRTNEKLFF.

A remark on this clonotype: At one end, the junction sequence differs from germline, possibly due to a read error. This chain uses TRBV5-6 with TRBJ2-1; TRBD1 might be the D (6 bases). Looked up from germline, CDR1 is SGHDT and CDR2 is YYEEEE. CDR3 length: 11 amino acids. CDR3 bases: TGTGCCGGCAGCTCTGCAGGGGATCAGTTCTTC. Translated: CAGSSAGDQFF.

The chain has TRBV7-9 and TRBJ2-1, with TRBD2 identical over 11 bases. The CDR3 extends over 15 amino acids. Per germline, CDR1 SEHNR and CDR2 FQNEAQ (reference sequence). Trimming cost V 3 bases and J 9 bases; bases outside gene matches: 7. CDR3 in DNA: TGTGCCAGCAGCTTTACTAGCGGGGGCCGGCGTGAGCAGTTCTTC. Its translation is CASSFTSGGRREQFF.

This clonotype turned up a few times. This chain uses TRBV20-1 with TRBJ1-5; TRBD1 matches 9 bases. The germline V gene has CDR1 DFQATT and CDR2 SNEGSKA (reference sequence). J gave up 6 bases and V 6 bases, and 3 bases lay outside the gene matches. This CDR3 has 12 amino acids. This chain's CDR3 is CSARTGAQPQHF. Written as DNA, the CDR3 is TGCAGTGCACGGACAGGGGCTCAGCCCCAGCATTTT.